These 8 T cell receptor beta chains were all obtained from the same sample, sequenced in a study of prognosis after radiotherapy for stage I lung cancer. Genomic DNA yielded TCR beta CDR3, amplified by two-round multiplex PCR. First-round PCR amplification was performed with primers specific to each TRBV and TRBJ gene. MiXCR, run by TCRdb on the multiplex PCR reads, gives a single entry per CDR3 protein. The sample holds around 51,000 distinct CDR3 sequences; 30% to 35% are singletons and the top ten take about 9.2%. The sample in question was PBMCs, obtained before or after stereotactic body radiation therapy (not recorded which). These TCRs come from a donor over 45 with non-small cell lung cancer.

This clonotype was found many times. The CDR3 DNA sequence: TGTGCCAGCAGCTTAGCGAGGGATTTCCAAGAGACCCAGTACTTC. It specifies CASSLARDFQETQYF. This chain uses TRBV7-2 with TRBJ2-5; D perhaps matches TRBD2 (5 bases). V lost 0 bases and J 1 base, leaving 9 bases between the germline ends. Germline V CDR1 and CDR2: SGHTA, FQGNSA. CDR3 size: 15 residues.

This clonotype was detected ten times or more. The rearrangement uses TRBV4-1 and TRBJ1-1; D ambiguous. Trimming shortened V by 3 bases and J by 6 bases, and 11 bases separated the two germline ends. Germline V lookup: CDR1 MGHRA, CDR2 YSYEKL. The CDR3 contains 13 residues. CDR3 sequence reads: CASSHPRSPEAFF. CDR3 coding DNA: TGCGCCAGCAGCCACCCTAGGAGCCCTGAAGCTTTCTTT.

This clonotype was observed once. A much larger clone is a single base away; this may be a read error. This chain links TRBV28 with TRBJ1-1; TRBD1 aligns across 7 bases. Germline loops: CDR1 MDHEN, CDR2 SYDVKM. V lost 4 bases to trimming and J lost 4 bases; unmatched junction nucleotides: 3. This CDR3 comprises 13 residues. The CDR3 nucleotides read TGTGCCAGCAGTTCGGGACAGATCACTGAAGCTTTCTTT. This gives the protein CASSSGQITEAFF.

This clonotype was seen repeatedly, ten times or more. This chain links TRBV12-3 or TRBV12-4 with TRBJ1-1; 8 bases fit TRBD1. Unmatched junction bases numbered 6, after V lost 3 bases and J lost 6 bases. This CDR3 is built from 14 residues. CDR3 nucleotides: TGTGCCAGCAGTTTTAGTCAGGGGGCCCCTGAAGCTTTCTTT. This gives the protein CASSFSQGAPEAFF.

This clonotype was recorded many times. This rearrangement joins TRBV20-1 to TRBJ2-5; no reliable D call. The germline CDR1 and CDR2 sequences are DFQATT and SNEGSKA (reference sequence). V was clipped by 0 bases and J by 5 bases, with 7 bases between them. The CDR3 covers 12 residues. CDR3 sequence (DNA): TGCAGTGCTAGAGAGTATGGGGAGACCCAGTACTTC. Its translation: CSAREYGETQYF.

This clonotype was recorded many times. This chain joins TRBV2 and TRBJ1-1, with D uncertain. CDR3 length: 11 amino acids. The V end lost 8 bases, the J end lost 0 bases, and 4 bases lay between the germline ends. Germline-derived CDR1 and CDR2 are SNHLY and FYNNEI. For the CDR3, the DNA is TGTGCCAGCGCGGTGAACACTGAAGCTTTCTTT. It specifies CASAVNTEAFF.

This clonotype was observed a handful of times. A much larger clone is a single base away; this may be a read error. The chain is built from TRBV6-2 or TRBV6-3 and TRBJ1-1; no definite D call. This CDR3 region has 14 residues. V was cut by 7 bases and J by 1 base, with 13 bases left in between. Looked up from germline, CDR1 is MNHEY and CDR2 is SVGEGT. CDR3 in DNA: TGTGCCAGCATTGAACTGGCCAGGAACACTGAAGCTTTCTTT. It encodes CASIELARNTEAFF.

This chain links TRBV27 with TRBJ1-6, with D perhaps TRBD1 (5 bases). V lost 2 bases to trimming and J lost 1 base, with 9 bases between them. Germline V lookup: CDR1 MNHEY, CDR2 SMNVEV (reference sequence). The CDR3 has 16 amino acids. The CDR3 loop reads CASSLQGFSYNSPLHF. In DNA, the CDR3 is TGTGCCAGCAGTTTACAGGGTTTTTCCTATAATTCACCCCTCCACTTT.